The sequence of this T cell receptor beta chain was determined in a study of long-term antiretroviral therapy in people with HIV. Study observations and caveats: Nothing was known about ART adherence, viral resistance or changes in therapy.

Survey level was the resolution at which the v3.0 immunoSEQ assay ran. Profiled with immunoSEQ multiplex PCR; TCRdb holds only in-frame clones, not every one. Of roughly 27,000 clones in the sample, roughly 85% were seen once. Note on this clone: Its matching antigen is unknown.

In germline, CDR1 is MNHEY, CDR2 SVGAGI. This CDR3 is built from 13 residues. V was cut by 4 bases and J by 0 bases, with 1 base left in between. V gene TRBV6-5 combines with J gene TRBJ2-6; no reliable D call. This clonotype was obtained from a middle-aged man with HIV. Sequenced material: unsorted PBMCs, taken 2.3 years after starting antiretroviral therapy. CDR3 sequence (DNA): TGTGCCAGCAGTTTCTCTGGGGCCAACGTCCTGACTTTC. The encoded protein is CASSFSGANVLTF.